A selection of T cell receptor beta chains follows, all from one sample in a study of Ad26.COV2.S vaccination and SARS-CoV-2 variants. Method: immunoSEQ multiplex PCR; TCRdb's copy keeps in-frame clones and lacks some. The sample includes roughly 400,000 clones, around 91% seen only once; the top ten take less than 5.5%. This sample comprised peripheral blood, obtained in a trial of Ad26.COV2.S vaccine versus placebo. Every receptor here comes from a person aged 18-60 years who received the Ad26.COV2.S COVID-19 vaccine or a placebo. CDR3s include the opening cysteine and the closing phenylalanine or tryptophan. Fields, in order: V gene, clone size, D gene, J gene, CDR3 DNA, CDR3 protein. D genes are given only for firm matches. Rows give clone size only sometimes, using once, few, many, or a class for an expanded clone.

TRBV7-2	-	-	TRBJ2-1	TGTGCCAGCGGGGCGGGGTGGAGGGATAAGTTCTTC	CASGAGWRDKFF
TRBV2	-	-	TRBJ2-3	TGTGCCAGCAGCCCCGGGACGGGTCGAGATACGCAGTATTTT	CASSPGTGRDTQYF
TRBV2	-	TRBD2	TRBJ2-2	TGTGCCAGCAGGGCCACTAGCGGGAGAACCGGGGAGCTGTTTTTT	CASRATSGRTGELFF
TRBV7-9	once	TRBD2	TRBJ2-1	TGTGCCAGCAGCCAGCGGGAGTTGTCCCGCAATGAGCAGTTCTTC	CASSQRELSRNEQFF
TRBV13	-	-	TRBJ2-1	TGTGCCAGCAGTTCAAATATGAATGAGCAGTTCTTC	CASSSNMNEQFF
TRBV11-2	-	TRBD1	TRBJ2-7	TGTGCCAGCAGCTTAGAGGGGACAGGGGGAAGTTCCTACGAGCAGTACTTC	CASSLEGTGGSSYEQYF
TRBV28	-	-	TRBJ1-1	TGTGCCAGCAGTTTATCGGGCGGCAACACTGAAGCTTTCTTT	CASSLSGGNTEAFF
TRBV28	-	-	TRBJ2-2	TGTGCCAGCAGCGGCCCCGGGGAGCTGTTTTTT	CASSGPGELFF
TRBV25-1	once	-	TRBJ1-1	TGTGCCAGCAGGAAAAAGGGGTTCGGGGACACTGAAGCTTTCTTT	CASRKKGFGDTEAFF
TRBV12-3/TRBV12-4	-	-	TRBJ2-1	TGTGCCAGCAGTTTAGGGGGGCCTGAGCAGTTCTTC	CASSLGGPEQFF
TRBV7-9	-	-	TRBJ1-1	TGTGCCAGCAGCTTGGGGCAGGGAAACCCGACGAACACTGAAGCTTTCTTT	CASSLGQGNPTNTEAFF
TRBV4-1	-	TRBD2	TRBJ2-5	TGCGCCAGCAGCCAAGATCCCCAAACTAGCGGTTTAGGGGAGACCCAGTACTTC	CASSQDPQTSGLGETQYF
TRBV5-4	-	-	TRBJ2-1	TGTGCCAGCAGCCCACCGACTAGTAATGAGCAGTTCTTC	CASSPPTSNEQFF
TRBV7-9	-	TRBD2	TRBJ2-1	TGTGCCAGCAGCTCGACTAGCGGGAGAGTGAATGAGCAGTTCTTC	CASSSTSGRVNEQFF
TRBV2	-	-	TRBJ2-7	TGTGCCAGCAGGAAAAAAAGGACAGTCTCCTACGAGCAGTACTTC	CASRKKRTVSYEQYF
TRBV5-4	-	TRBD2	TRBJ2-3	TGTGCCAGCAGCCAATTACTAGCGGGAGGTGTGGATACGCAGTATTTT	CASSQLLAGGVDTQYF
TRBV19	-	-	TRBJ2-3	TGTGCCAGTAGTTCCCTGGCAGGGTCCCCGACAGATACGCAGTATTTT	CASSSLAGSPTDTQYF
TRBV2	once	-	TRBJ1-5	TGTGCCAGCAGTGCACAGATTTCTAATCAGCCCCAGCATTTT	CASSAQISNQPQHF
TRBV7-6	-	TRBD2	TRBJ2-7	TGTGCCAGCAGCTTGACGGGACTAGCGGGAGGGAAATCCTACGAGCAGTACTTC	CASSLTGLAGGKSYEQYF
TRBV30	-	-	TRBJ2-2	TGTGCCTGGAGAGACAGAACGAACACCGGGGAGCTGTTTTTT	CAWRDRTNTGELFF
TRBV27	-	TRBD1	TRBJ2-5	TGTGCCAGCAGTGGACAGGACAGACAAGAGACCCAGTACTTC	CASSGQDRQETQYF
TRBV5-1	-	-	TRBJ1-4	TGCGCCAGCAGCTTGGTTGGGTCAACTAATGAAAAACTGTTTTTT	CASSLVGSTNEKLFF
TRBV5-5	few	TRBD2	TRBJ2-1	TGTGCCAGCAGCTGGAGGCGGCTAGCGGACTACAATGAGCAGTTCTTC	CASSWRRLADYNEQFF
TRBV5-1	many	TRBD1	TRBJ2-5	TGCGCCAGCAGCTTGGAGGGGACAGGGTGGGAGACCCAGTACTTC	CASSLEGTGWETQYF
TRBV6-2/TRBV6-3	-	TRBD2	TRBJ2-2	TGTGCCAGCAGTTACCGCGGACTAGCGGCAATCACCGGGGAGCTGTTTTTT	CASSYRGLAAITGELFF
TRBV29-1	-	-	TRBJ2-3	TGCAGCGTTGAAGCGCCACAACGCACAGATACGCAGTATTTT	CSVEAPQRTDTQYF
TRBV6-5	-	TRBD1	TRBJ1-5	TGTGCCAGCAGAGGCCCAGGGGGCAGTCAGCCCCAGCATTTT	CASRGPGGSQPQHF
TRBV28	-	TRBD1	TRBJ1-1	TGTGCCGGCAAAACAGGGGTGGACACTGAAGCTTTCTTT	CAGKTGVDTEAFF
TRBV14	-	-	TRBJ2-7	TGTGCCAGCAGCCCGCGAGGGGGCTACGAGCAGTACTTC	CASSPRGGYEQYF
TRBV7-2	-	-	TRBJ1-1	TGTGCCAGCAGTTTCCAGGGTGGCACTGAAGCTTTCTTT	CASSFQGGTEAFF
TRBV28	-	-	TRBJ1-2	TGTGCCAGCAGTTTATGGACAGACTATGGCTACACCTTC	CASSLWTDYGYTF
TRBV27	-	TRBD2	TRBJ2-1	TGTGCCAGCAGTCCTAGGGCTAGCGGGTACAATGAGCAGTTCTTC	CASSPRASGYNEQFF
TRBV19	-	TRBD1	TRBJ1-5	TGTGCCAGTAGTATAGGTGGGCCAGGGGGCCGATATAGCAATCAGCCCCAGCATTTT	CASSIGGPGGRYSNQPQHF
TRBV7-9	-	-	TRBJ1-3	TGTGCCAGCAGCTACCTTTCTCCCGGCTCTGGAAACACCATATATTTT	CASSYLSPGSGNTIYF
TRBV27	-	-	TRBJ2-7	TGTGCCAGCAGTCCACCACAGGGGGCCTCTAGCGGGAGCCACGAGCAGTACTTC	CASSPPQGASSGSHEQYF
TRBV3-1/TRBV3-2	-	TRBD1	TRBJ1-1	TGTGCCAGCAGCCCTCGGACAGGGGGATTAACTGAAGCTTTCTTT	CASSPRTGGLTEAFF
TRBV19	-	-	TRBJ1-6	TGTGCCAGTAGTATAGATCGTGGACAGAGCTCCTATAATTCACCCCTCCACTTT	CASSIDRGQSSYNSPLHF
TRBV7-2	-	-	TRBJ2-3	TGTGCCAGCAGCTTAGGAGGCCCGGACACAGATACGCAGTATTTT	CASSLGGPDTDTQYF
TRBV28	-	TRBD2	TRBJ2-7	TGTGCCAGCAGTTTCAAGCGGGAGGGCCCGTACGAGCAGTACTTC	CASSFKREGPYEQYF
TRBV5-1	-	-	TRBJ2-7	TGCGCCAGCAGCGGCGCTTCGACAGGTGCCTCCTACGAGCAGTACTTC	CASSGASTGASYEQYF
TRBV4-2	-	-	TRBJ2-7	TGTGCCAGCAGCCAAGGAAGCAGGGACTCCTACGAGCAGTACTTC	CASSQGSRDSYEQYF
TRBV6-2/TRBV6-3	-	-	TRBJ1-2	TGTGCCAGCAGTTCATCAGGGGAGGCTGGCTACACCTTC	CASSSSGEAGYTF
TRBV28	once	-	TRBJ2-1	TGTGCCAGCAGTTCCTCCCTAAAGGGAGCCTACAATGAGCAGTTCTTC	CASSSSLKGAYNEQFF
TRBV4-3	-	-	TRBJ1-6	TGCGCCAGCAGCCAAGGGTTCCGGCGGGGGGCCTGGGAATATAATTCACCCCTCCACTTT	CASSQGFRRGAWEYNSPLHF
TRBV2	-	-	TRBJ1-4	TGTGCCAGCAAAGGTTCCTCAACTAATGAAAAACTGTTTTTT	CASKGSSTNEKLFF
TRBV7-8	-	-	TRBJ1-1	TGTGCCAGCAGCCCACAGTATATGACTTTCTTT	CASSPQYMTFF
TRBV3-1/TRBV3-2	-	TRBD2	TRBJ2-7	TGTGCCAGCAGCCAAGGGGGACTAGCGGGAGGCGAGCAGTACTTC	CASSQGGLAGGEQYF
TRBV6-2/TRBV6-3	-	TRBD2	TRBJ2-5	TGTGCCAGCAGTCTGGGACTAGCGGGATACGTGGAGACCCAGTACTTC	CASSLGLAGYVETQYF
TRBV5-1	-	-	TRBJ2-3	TGCGCCAGCAGATTCCGGGACACTAACACAGATACGCAGTATTTT	CASRFRDTNTDTQYF
TRBV28	-	TRBD1	TRBJ1-2	TGTGCCAGCATCCCATCTGGACAGGGCCTCTATGGCTACACCTTC	CASIPSGQGLYGYTF
TRBV6-2/TRBV6-3	-	-	TRBJ1-2	TGTGCCAGCAGTTACTATCCGGCTAACTATGGCTACACCTTC	CASSYYPANYGYTF